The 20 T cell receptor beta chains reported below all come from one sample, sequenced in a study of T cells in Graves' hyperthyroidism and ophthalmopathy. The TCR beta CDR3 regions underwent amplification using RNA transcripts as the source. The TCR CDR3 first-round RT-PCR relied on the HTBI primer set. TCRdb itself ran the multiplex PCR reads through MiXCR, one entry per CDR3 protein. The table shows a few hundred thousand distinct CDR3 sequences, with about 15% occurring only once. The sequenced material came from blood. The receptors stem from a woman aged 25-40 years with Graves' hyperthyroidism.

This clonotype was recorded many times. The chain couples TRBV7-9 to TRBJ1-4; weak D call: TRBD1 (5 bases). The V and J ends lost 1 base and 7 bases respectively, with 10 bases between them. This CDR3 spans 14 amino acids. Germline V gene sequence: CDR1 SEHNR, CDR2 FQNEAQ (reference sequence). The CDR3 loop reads CASSLEGFGEKLFF. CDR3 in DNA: TGTGCCAGCAGCTTAGAGGGGTTTGGTGAAAAACTGTTTTTT.

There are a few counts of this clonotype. The CDR3 spells CATSFEREDVEQFF. CDR3 nucleotide sequence: TGTGCCACCTCCTTCGAGCGGGAGGACGTTGAGCAGTTCTTC. The chain couples TRBV10-3 to TRBJ2-1; 9 nucleotides match TRBD2. The V segment lost 10 bases and the J segment 9 bases; nucleotides outside the gene matches: 13. Germline V gives CDR1 ENHRY, CDR2 SYGVKD. This CDR3 comprises 14 residues.

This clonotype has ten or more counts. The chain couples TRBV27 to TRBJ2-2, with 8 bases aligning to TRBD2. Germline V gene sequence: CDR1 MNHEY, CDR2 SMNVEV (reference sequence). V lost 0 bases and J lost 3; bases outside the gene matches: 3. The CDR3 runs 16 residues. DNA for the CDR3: TGTGCCAGCAGTTTATCGGGGACTAGTGACACCGGGGAGCTGTTTTTT. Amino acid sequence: CASSLSGTSDTGELFF.

Here the CDR3 DNA reads TGTGCCAGCAGTTATATAATGGGGAGCACAGATACGCAGTATTTT. Its translation: CASSYIMGSTDTQYF. The rearrangement joins TRBV6-1 to TRBJ2-3; no clear D. Germline values: CDR1 MNHNS, CDR2 SASEGT. CDR3 length: 15 amino acids. V was cut by 5 bases and J by 0 bases, with 12 bases left in between.

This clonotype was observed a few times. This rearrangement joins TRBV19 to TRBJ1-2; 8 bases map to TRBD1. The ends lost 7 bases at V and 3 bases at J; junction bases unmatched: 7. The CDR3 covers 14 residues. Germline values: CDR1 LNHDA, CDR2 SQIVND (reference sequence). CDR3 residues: CASTNGQGDYGYTF. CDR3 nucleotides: TGTGCCAGTACCAACGGACAGGGAGACTATGGCTACACCTTC.

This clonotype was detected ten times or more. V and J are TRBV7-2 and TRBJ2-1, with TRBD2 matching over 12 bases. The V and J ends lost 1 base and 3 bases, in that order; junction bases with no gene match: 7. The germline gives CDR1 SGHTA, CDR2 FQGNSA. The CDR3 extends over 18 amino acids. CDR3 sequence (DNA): TGTGCCAGCAGCTTAGGGAGACTAGCGGGAGACATCTACAATGAGCAGTTCTTC. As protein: CASSLGRLAGDIYNEQFF.

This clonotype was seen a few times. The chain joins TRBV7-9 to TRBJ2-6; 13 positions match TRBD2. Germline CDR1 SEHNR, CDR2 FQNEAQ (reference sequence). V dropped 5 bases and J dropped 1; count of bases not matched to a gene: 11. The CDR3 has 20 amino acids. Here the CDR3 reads CASSPRLAGGERSGANVLTF. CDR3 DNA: TGTGCCAGCAGCCCGCGACTAGCGGGAGGTGAACGGTCTGGGGCCAACGTCCTGACTTTC.

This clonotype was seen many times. The CDR3 sequence: CASSLTSGANEQFF. CDR3 nucleotides: TGTGCCAGCAGCTTGACTAGCGGGGCCAATGAGCAGTTCTTC. The rearrangement uses TRBV12-3 or TRBV12-4 and TRBJ2-1, with TRBD2 identical over 11 bases. J gave up 6 bases and V 6 bases, and 4 bases lay outside the gene matches. This CDR3 comprises 14 residues.

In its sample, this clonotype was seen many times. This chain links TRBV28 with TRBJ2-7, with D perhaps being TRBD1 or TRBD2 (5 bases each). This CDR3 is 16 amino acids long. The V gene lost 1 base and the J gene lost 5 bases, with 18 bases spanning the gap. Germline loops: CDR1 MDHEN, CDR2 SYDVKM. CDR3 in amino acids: CASSLSGAGPGNEQYF. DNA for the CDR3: TGTGCCAGCAGTTTATCCGGGGCGGGCCCCGGCAACGAGCAGTACTTC.

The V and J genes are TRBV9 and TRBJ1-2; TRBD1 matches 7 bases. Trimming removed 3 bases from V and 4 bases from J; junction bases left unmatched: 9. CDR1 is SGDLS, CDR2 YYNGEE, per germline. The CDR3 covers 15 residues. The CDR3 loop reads CASSGTLGQLYGYTF. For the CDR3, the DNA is TGTGCCAGCAGCGGAACCCTGGGACAGCTCTATGGCTACACCTTC. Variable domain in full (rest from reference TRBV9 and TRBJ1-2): DSGVTQTPKHLITATGQRVTLRCSPRSGDLSVYWYQQSLDQGLQFLIQYYNGEERAKGNILERFSAQQFPDLHSELNLSSLELGDSALYFCASSGTLGQLYGYTFGSGTRLTVV.

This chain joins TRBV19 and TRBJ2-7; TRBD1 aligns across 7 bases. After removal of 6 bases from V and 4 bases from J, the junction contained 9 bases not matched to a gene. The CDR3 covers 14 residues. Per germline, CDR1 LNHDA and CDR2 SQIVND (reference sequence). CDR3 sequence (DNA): TGTGCCAGTAGCTCCCAAGGGACAGCGTACGAGCAGTACTTC. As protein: CASSSQGTAYEQYF.

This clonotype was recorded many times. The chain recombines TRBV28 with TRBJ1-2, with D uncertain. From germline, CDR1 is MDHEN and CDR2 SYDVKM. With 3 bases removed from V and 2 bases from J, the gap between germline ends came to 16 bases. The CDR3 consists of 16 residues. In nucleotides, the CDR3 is TGTGCCAGCAGTTTCGAGGGAGGTGCTTTGAACTATGGCTACACCTTC. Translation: CASSFEGGALNYGYTF.

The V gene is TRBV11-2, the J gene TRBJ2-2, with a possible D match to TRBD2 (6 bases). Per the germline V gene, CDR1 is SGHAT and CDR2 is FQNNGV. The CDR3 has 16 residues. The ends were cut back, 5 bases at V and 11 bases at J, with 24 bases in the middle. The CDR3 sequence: CASSLRTGLNTEELFF. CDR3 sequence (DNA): TGTGCCAGCAGCCTACGGACGGGACTGAACACCGAAGAGCTGTTTTTT. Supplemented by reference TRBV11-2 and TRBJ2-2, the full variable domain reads EAGVAQSPRYKIIEKRQSVAFWCNPISGHATLYWYQQILGQGPKLLIQFQNNGVVDDSQLPKDRFSAERLKGVDSTLKIQPAKLEDSAVYLCASSLRTGLNTEELFFGEGSRLTVL.

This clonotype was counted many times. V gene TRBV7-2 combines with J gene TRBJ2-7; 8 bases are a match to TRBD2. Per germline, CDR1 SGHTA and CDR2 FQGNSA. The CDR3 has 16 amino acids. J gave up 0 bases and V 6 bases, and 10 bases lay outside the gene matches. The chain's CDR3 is CASRYYSGASSYEQYF. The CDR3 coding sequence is TGTGCCAGCAGGTACTATAGCGGGGCAAGCTCCTACGAGCAGTACTTC.

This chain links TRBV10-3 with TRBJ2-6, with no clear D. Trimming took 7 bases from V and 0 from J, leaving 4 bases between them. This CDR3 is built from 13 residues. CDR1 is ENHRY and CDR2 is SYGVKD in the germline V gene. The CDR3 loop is CAIMGSGANVLTF. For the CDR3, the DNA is TGTGCCATCATGGGCTCTGGGGCCAACGTCCTGACTTTC.

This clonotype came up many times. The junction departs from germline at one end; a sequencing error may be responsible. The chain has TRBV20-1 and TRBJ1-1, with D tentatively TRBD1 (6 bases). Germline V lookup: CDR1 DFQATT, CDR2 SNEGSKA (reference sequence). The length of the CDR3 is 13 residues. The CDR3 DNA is TGCAGTGCTAGGGGGAGGGGGAACCCTGAAGCTTTCTTT. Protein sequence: CSARGRGNPEAFF.

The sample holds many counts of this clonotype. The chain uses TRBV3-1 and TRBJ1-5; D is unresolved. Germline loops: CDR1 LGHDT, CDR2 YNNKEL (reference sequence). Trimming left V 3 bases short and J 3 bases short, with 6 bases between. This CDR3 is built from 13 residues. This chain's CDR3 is CASSHDHNQPQHF. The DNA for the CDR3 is TGTGCCAGCAGCCATGACCACAATCAGCCCCAGCATTTT.

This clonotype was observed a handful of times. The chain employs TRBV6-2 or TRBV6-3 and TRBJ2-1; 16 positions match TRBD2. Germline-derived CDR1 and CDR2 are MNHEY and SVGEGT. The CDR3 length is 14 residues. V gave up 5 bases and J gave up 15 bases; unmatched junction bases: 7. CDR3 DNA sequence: TGTGCCAGCAGTACCGGGACTAGCGGGAGGGCCGCGTTCTTC. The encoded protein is CASSTGTSGRAAFF.

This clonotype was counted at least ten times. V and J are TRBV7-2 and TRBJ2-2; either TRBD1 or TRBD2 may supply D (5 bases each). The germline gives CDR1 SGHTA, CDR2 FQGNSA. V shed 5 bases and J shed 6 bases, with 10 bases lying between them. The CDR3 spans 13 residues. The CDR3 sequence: CASSPWGSGELFF. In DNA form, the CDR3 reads TGTGCCAGCAGCCCTTGGGGGTCCGGGGAGCTGTTTTTT. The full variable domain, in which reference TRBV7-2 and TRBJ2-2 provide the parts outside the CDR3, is GAGVSQSPSNKVTEKGKDVELRCDPISGHTALYWYRQSLGQGLEFLIYFQGNSAPDKSGLPSDRFSAERTGGSVSTLTIQRTQQEDSAVYLCASSPWGSGELFFGEGSRLTVL.

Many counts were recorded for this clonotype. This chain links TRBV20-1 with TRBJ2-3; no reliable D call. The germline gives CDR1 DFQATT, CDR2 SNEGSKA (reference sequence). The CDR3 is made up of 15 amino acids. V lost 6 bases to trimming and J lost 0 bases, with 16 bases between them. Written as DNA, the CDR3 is TGCAGTGCGGAAAAGTCGGCGGATAGCACAGATACGCAGTATTTT. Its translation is CSAEKSADSTDTQYF.